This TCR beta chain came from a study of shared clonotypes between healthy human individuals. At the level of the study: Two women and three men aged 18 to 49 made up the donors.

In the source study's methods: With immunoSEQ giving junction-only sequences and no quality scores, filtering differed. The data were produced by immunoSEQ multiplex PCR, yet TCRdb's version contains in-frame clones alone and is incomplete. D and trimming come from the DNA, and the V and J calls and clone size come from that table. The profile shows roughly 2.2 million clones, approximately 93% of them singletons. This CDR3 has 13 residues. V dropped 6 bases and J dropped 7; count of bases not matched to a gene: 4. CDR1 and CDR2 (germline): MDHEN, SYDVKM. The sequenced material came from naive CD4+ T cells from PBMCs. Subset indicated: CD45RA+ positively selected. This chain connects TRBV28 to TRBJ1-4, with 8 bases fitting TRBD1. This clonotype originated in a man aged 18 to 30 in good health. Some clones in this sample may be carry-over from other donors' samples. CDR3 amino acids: CASRATGVEKLFF. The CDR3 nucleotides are TGTGCCAGCAGGGCGACAGGGGTTGAAAAACTGTTTTTT.